Listed below are T cell receptor beta chains from one sample, sequenced in a study of blood T cell repertoires in COVID-19. TCRdb's copy holds only in-frame clones and misses some; the assay was immunoSEQ multiplex PCR. The sample gives 300,000 to 450,000 clones, 89% of which show up once; 3% to 4.5% is in the top ten. Material: peripheral blood. Receptors were obtained from a woman aged 55-70 years with COVID-19, enrolled during active disease. Each CDR3 is given with its conserved first and last residue. The order of the fields is V gene, J gene, clone size, D gene, CDR3 protein, CDR3 DNA. D genes are given only for firm matches. Clone size, where shown, is once, few, many, or a class for clones that have expanded.

>TRBV5-1|TRBJ2-5|-|-
CASSSGLETQYF
TGCGCCAGCAGCTCCGGGTTGGAGACCCAGTACTTC
>TRBV27|TRBJ1-5|-|TRBD1
CASSLSATGNQPQHF
TGTGCCAGCAGTTTATCGGCGACAGGGAATCAGCCCCAGCATTTT
>TRBV19|TRBJ1-1|-|-
CASSGRGGETEAFF
TGTGCCAGTAGTGGAAGGGGAGGGGAAACTGAAGCTTTCTTT
>TRBV5-1|TRBJ1-2|once|TRBD1
CASSLTTGTANGYTF
TGCGCCAGCAGCTTAACCACCGGGACAGCGAATGGCTACACCTTC
>TRBV7-3|TRBJ2-1|-|TRBD1
CASSLRTGLDEQFF
TGTGCCAGCAGCCTAAGGACAGGGTTGGATGAGCAGTTCTTC
>TRBV11-2|TRBJ1-6|-|TRBD1
CASSLEQGVGPPLHF
TGTGCCAGCAGCTTAGAGCAGGGGGTCGGGCCACCCCTCCACTTT
>TRBV6-5|TRBJ1-2|-|-
CASSATALYGYTF
TGTGCCAGCAGCGCGACAGCTCTCTATGGCTACACCTTC
>TRBV7-9|TRBJ1-6|-|-
CASSLAQSPLHF
TGTGCCAGCAGCTTAGCACAGTCACCCCTCCACTTT
>TRBV6-1|TRBJ1-5|once|TRBD1
CASSEPLPGTAYNQPQHF
TGTGCCAGCAGTGAACCGTTGCCCGGGACAGCCTACAATCAGCCCCAGCATTTT
>TRBV19|TRBJ2-7|-|-
CASSIDYRFSSYEQYF
TGTGCCAGTAGTATAGATTACAGGTTTAGCTCCTACGAGCAGTACTTC
>TRBV5-1|TRBJ2-2|-|TRBD1
CASSRRDRGRTGELFF
TGCGCCAGCAGCAGGAGGGACAGGGGGCGTACCGGGGAGCTGTTTTTT
>TRBV19|TRBJ1-1|once|-
CASSIRTAFTEAFF
TGTGCCAGTAGTATAAGGACAGCCTTTACTGAAGCTTTCTTT
>TRBV7-9|TRBJ2-7|once|-
CASSVSYEQYF
TGTGCCAGCAGCGTCAGCTACGAGCAGTACTTC
>TRBV4-2|TRBJ1-2|-|-
CASSQQRRLYGYTF
TGTGCCAGCAGCCAACAGCGCCGACTCTATGGCTACACCTTC
>TRBV7-3|TRBJ2-2|few|TRBD2
CASSSGTSGSQLFF
TGTGCCAGCAGCTCCGGGACTAGCGGATCCCAGCTGTTTTTT
>TRBV5-1|TRBJ1-6|-|-
CASSLEQNSPLHF
TGCGCCAGCAGCTTAGAACAAAATTCACCCCTCCACTTT
>TRBV6-1|TRBJ2-3|-|-
CASSDFSSTDTQYF
TGTGCCAGCAGTGATTTCTCTAGCACAGATACGCAGTATTTT
>TRBV6-5|TRBJ1-4|-|-
CASSYRRRGEKLFF
TGTGCCAGCAGTTATCGGCGGAGGGGTGAAAAACTGTTTTTT
>TRBV4-2|TRBJ2-3|-|-
CASSQDNLRGITDTQYF
TGTGCCAGCAGCCAAGATAATCTACGGGGGATCACAGATACGCAGTATTTT
>TRBV5-1|TRBJ1-3|-|-
CASNQRNQGSGNTIYF
TGCGCCAGCAACCAACGAAATCAGGGCTCTGGAAACACCATATATTTT
>TRBV5-1|TRBJ2-2|-|-
CASSFSIPNTGELFF
TGCGCCAGCAGCTTCTCTATCCCGAACACCGGGGAGCTGTTTTTT
>TRBV5-4|TRBJ2-7|-|-
CASSRYSPYEQYF
TGTGCCAGCAGCCGTTACAGTCCCTACGAGCAGTACTTC
>TRBV6-5|TRBJ2-1|-|-
CAIQQGTLANEQFF
TGTGCCATTCAACAGGGAACACTGGCCAATGAGCAGTTCTTC
>TRBV18|TRBJ2-3|-|TRBD1
CASSPGGQGRDTQYF
TGTGCCAGCTCACCGGGGGGACAGGGGCGAGATACGCAGTATTTT
>TRBV18|TRBJ2-1|-|-
CASSELQGGTYNEQFF
TGTGCCAGCTCAGAGTTACAGGGGGGGACCTACAATGAGCAGTTCTTC
>TRBV5-5|TRBJ1-1|-|-
CASSFGLVNTEAFF
TGTGCCAGCAGCTTTGGACTCGTGAACACTGAAGCTTTCTTT
>TRBV6-1|TRBJ2-1|-|TRBD1
CASSEGQGAFYEQFF
TGTGCCAGCAGTGAAGGGCAGGGGGCCTTCTATGAGCAGTTCTTC
>TRBV30|TRBJ1-1|-|-
CAWATQGTEAFF
TGTGCCTGGGCCACACAGGGAACTGAAGCTTTCTTT
>TRBV27|TRBJ1-2|few|-
CASSSLGDHGYTF
TGTGCCAGCAGTTCACTTGGAGATCATGGCTACACCTTC
>TRBV29-1|TRBJ1-5|-|TRBD1
CSVAGTGDQPQHF
TGCAGCGTGGCCGGGACAGGGGATCAGCCCCAGCATTTT
>TRBV29-1|TRBJ1-2|-|-
CSASPRSGESYGYTF
TGCAGCGCTTCCCCCCGGTCAGGGGAGAGTTATGGCTACACCTTC
>TRBV3-1/TRBV3-2|TRBJ2-3|-|-
CASSQVGGTVGTLHLYF
TGTGCCAGCAGCCAAGTAGGGGGGACAGTCGGCACTTTGCACTTGTATTTT
>TRBV18|TRBJ2-1|-|TRBD2
CASSPGGGYGEQFF
TGTGCCAGCTCACCCGGGGGGGGGTACGGTGAGCAGTTCTTC
>TRBV3-1/TRBV3-2|TRBJ1-1|few|TRBD1
CASSYDRDTEAFF
TGTGCCAGCAGCTACGACAGGGACACTGAAGCTTTCTTT
>TRBV5-1|TRBJ2-3|-|TRBD2
CASSHSLAGDTDTQYF
TGCGCCAGCAGCCATTCACTAGCGGGGGACACAGATACGCAGTATTTT
>TRBV18|TRBJ1-2|-|TRBD1
CASSLSTGPLFGYTF
TGTGCCAGCTCCCTCTCGACAGGGCCTCTATTCGGCTACACCTTC
>TRBV20-1|TRBJ1-4|-|TRBD1
CSASGQGAGEKLFF
TGCAGTGCTAGTGGGCAGGGGGCCGGTGAAAAACTGTTTTTT
>TRBV5-1|TRBJ1-6|-|TRBD1
CASSGTGRVSDSPLHF
TGCGCCAGCAGCGGGACAGGGAGGGTGTCGGATTCACCCCTCCACTTT
>TRBV2|TRBJ1-5|-|TRBD1
CASKPDRGFFQPQHF
TGTGCCAGCAAGCCGGACAGGGGGTTTTTTCAGCCCCAGCATTTT
>TRBV11-2|TRBJ2-7|-|-
CASSYAGEQYF
TGTGCCAGCAGCTATGCCGGCGAGCAGTACTTC
>TRBV6-5|TRBJ1-2|-|-
CASSPGRYGYTF
TGTGCCAGCAGCCCAGGGCGATATGGCTACACCTTC
>TRBV6-2/TRBV6-3|TRBJ2-2|-|-
CASSYGGGRTGELFF
TGTGCCAGCAGTTACGGCGGAGGCCGCACCGGGGAGCTGTTTTTT
>TRBV5-1|TRBJ1-1|-|-
CASSLGDTEAFF
TGCGCCAGCAGCTTAGGGGACACTGAAGCTTTCTTT
>TRBV7-9|TRBJ1-3|-|-
CASSPTAGNTIYF
TGTGCCAGCAGCCCCACGGCTGGAAACACCATATATTTT
>TRBV7-9|TRBJ1-3|-|TRBD1
CASRPRATGTGQVNTIYF
TGTGCCAGCAGACCCCGGGCAACTGGGACAGGGCAAGTAAACACCATATATTTT
>TRBV6-5|TRBJ1-2|few|-
CASGGTASQGRYTF
TGTGCCAGCGGGGGGACGGCCTCCCAAGGACGCTACACCTTC
>TRBV29-1|TRBJ1-2|-|-
CSVDVKGERGYTF
TGCAGCGTTGACGTAAAGGGGGAAAGGGGCTACACCTTC
>TRBV2|TRBJ1-6|-|TRBD1
CASSDQDRSNSPLHF
TGTGCCAGCAGTGACCAGGACAGGAGTAATTCACCCCTCCACTTT
>TRBV7-2|TRBJ1-1|-|TRBD1
CASSLGQMNTEAFF
TGTGCCAGCAGCTTGGGACAGATGAACACTGAAGCTTTCTTT
>TRBV25-1|TRBJ1-1|once|TRBD1
CASSAIQGGNTEAFF
TGTGCCAGCAGTGCGATACAGGGGGGCAACACTGAAGCTTTCTTT
>TRBV28|TRBJ1-2|-|TRBD1
CASSTAGGHYGYTF
TGTGCCAGCAGTACAGCAGGGGGTCACTATGGCTACACCTTC
>TRBV15|TRBJ1-3|-|TRBD1
CATSRGQGYTIYF
TGTGCCACCAGCAGAGGACAGGGGTACACCATATATTTT
>TRBV23-1|TRBJ1-2|-|-
CASTLKAGKIWYGYTF
TGCGCCAGCACCCTAAAGGCAGGGAAAATTTGGTATGGCTACACCTTC
>TRBV15|TRBJ2-7|-|-
CATSRGFIEYEQYF
TGTGCCACCAGCAGAGGGTTTATTGAGTACGAGCAGTACTTC
>TRBV5-1|TRBJ1-1|-|TRBD1
CASSRGQGKNTEAFF
TGCGCCAGCAGCCGTGGACAGGGCAAGAACACTGAAGCTTTCTTT
>TRBV4-2|TRBJ1-5|-|-
CASSQGTAGLHF
TGTGCCAGCAGCCAAGGGACTGCTGGCCTTCATTTT
>TRBV5-1|TRBJ1-2|-|TRBD1
CASSDGQGAQGYTF
TGCGCCAGCAGCGATGGACAGGGGGCGCAGGGCTACACCTTC
>TRBV9|TRBJ1-2|-|TRBD1
CASSALPGQGTLYGYTF
TGTGCCAGCAGCGCACTCCCTGGACAGGGTACCCTCTATGGCTACACCTTC
>TRBV2|TRBJ2-7|-|TRBD1
CAGTAGTGLEQYF
TGTGCCGGGACCGCCGGGACAGGGTTAGAGCAGTACTTC
>TRBV30|TRBJ2-7|-|-
CAWTYGRGAEQYF
TGTGCCTGGACCTATGGGCGGGGAGCCGAGCAGTACTTC